Listed below are T cell receptor beta chains from one sample, sequenced in a study of Ad26.COV2.S vaccination and SARS-CoV-2 variants. TCRdb keeps only in-frame clones here, not all; method: immunoSEQ multiplex PCR. Of about 280,000 clones in the sample, 80% to 90% were seen once. The material sequenced was peripheral blood, taken in a trial of Ad26.COV2.S vaccine versus placebo. These receptors came from a person aged 18-65 years who received the Ad26.COV2.S COVID-19 vaccine or a placebo. Both conserved end residues are part of each CDR3. A D gene is named only where the DNA matches it firmly. A row's size may be missing; if present it is once, few, many or a size class.

abundance: once; j_gene: TRBJ1-3; d_gene: NA; v_gene: TRBV2; CDR3aa: CASSAGPSGNTIYF; CDR3nt: TGTGCCAGCAGTGCGGGACCCTCTGGAAACACCATATATTTT
abundance: NA; j_gene: TRBJ2-3; d_gene: TRBD2; v_gene: TRBV4-1; CDR3aa: CASSLGSSGGTDTQYF; CDR3nt: TGCGCCAGCAGCCTTGGGAGCAGCGGGGGGACAGATACGCAGTATTTT
abundance: few; j_gene: TRBJ2-7; d_gene: NA; v_gene: TRBV7-8; CDR3aa: CASSSLAQTVYEQYF; CDR3nt: TGTGCCAGCAGCTCGCTCGCCCAAACAGTCTACGAGCAGTACTTC
abundance: NA; j_gene: TRBJ2-1; d_gene: NA; v_gene: TRBV25-1; CDR3aa: CATETGVGEQFF; CDR3nt: TGTGCCACCGAGACAGGAGTGGGTGAGCAGTTCTTC
abundance: NA; j_gene: TRBJ1-5; d_gene: TRBD1; v_gene: TRBV7-2; CDR3aa: CASSPRTGSNQPQHF; CDR3nt: TGTGCCAGCAGCCCAAGGACAGGAAGCAATCAGCCCCAGCATTTT
abundance: NA; j_gene: TRBJ2-1; d_gene: TRBD1; v_gene: TRBV7-9; CDR3aa: CASSTGVSYNEQFF; CDR3nt: TGTGCCAGCAGCACAGGGGTTTCCTACAATGAGCAGTTCTTC
abundance: NA; j_gene: TRBJ1-3; d_gene: NA; v_gene: TRBV30; CDR3aa: CAWGPRGNTIYF; CDR3nt: TGTGCCTGGGGTCCCCGTGGAAACACCATATATTTT
abundance: NA; j_gene: TRBJ1-5; d_gene: TRBD1; v_gene: TRBV7-2; CDR3aa: CASSIRQGREPQHF; CDR3nt: TGTGCCAGCAGCATCAGACAGGGTCGTGAACCCCAGCATTTT
abundance: NA; j_gene: TRBJ2-7; d_gene: NA; v_gene: TRBV30; CDR3aa: CAWSVDEQYF; CDR3nt: TGTGCCTGGAGTGTAGACGAGCAGTACTTC
abundance: NA; j_gene: TRBJ1-1; d_gene: NA; v_gene: TRBV2; CDR3aa: CASSVELRTEAFF; CDR3nt: TGTGCCAGCAGTGTAGAACTACGGACTGAAGCTTTCTTT
abundance: NA; j_gene: TRBJ1-2; d_gene: NA; v_gene: TRBV7-9; CDR3aa: CASSSDPYGYTF; CDR3nt: TGTGCCAGCAGCTCGGACCCCTATGGCTACACCTTC
abundance: NA; j_gene: TRBJ1-6; d_gene: NA; v_gene: TRBV7-9; CDR3aa: CASSLEGGTYNSPLHF; CDR3nt: TGTGCCAGCAGCTTAGAAGGTGGAACCTATAATTCACCCCTCCACTTT
abundance: once; j_gene: TRBJ1-2; d_gene: TRBD1; v_gene: TRBV3-1/TRBV3-2; CDR3aa: CASSGQGAKYGYTF; CDR3nt: TGTGCCAGCAGCGGACAGGGGGCAAAATATGGCTACACCTTC
abundance: NA; j_gene: TRBJ1-6; d_gene: TRBD1; v_gene: TRBV2; CDR3aa: CASSTPLTGGGYSPLHF; CDR3nt: TGTGCCAGCAGTACCCCGCTCACAGGGGGCGGATATTCACCCCTCCACTTT
abundance: NA; j_gene: TRBJ2-2; d_gene: TRBD2; v_gene: TRBV5-1; CDR3aa: CASSFLAGANTGELFF; CDR3nt: TGCGCCAGCAGCTTTCTAGCGGGGGCCAACACCGGGGAGCTGTTTTTT